These 30 T cell receptor beta chains share one sample of origin, sequenced in a study of control samples from healthy donors and cancer patients. Profiling relied on immunoSEQ multiplex PCR, and the TCRdb table lists in-frame clones only, not all of them. The sample consists of fewer than 200,000 clones, around 90% of them appearing once. Sequenced input: blood. These receptors were collected from a woman aged 45-65 years in good health.

The chain carries TRBV28 and TRBJ1-1; tentative D call: TRBD1 (6 bases). The CDR3 length is 14 residues. Germline loops: CDR1 MDHEN, CDR2 SYDVKM. V lost 5 bases to trimming and J lost 7 bases, with 17 bases between them. The CDR3 DNA sequence: TGTGCCAGCAGTACCGATCGAGGGGGTGGTGAAGCTTTCTTT. It translates to CASSTDRGGGEAFF.

In its sample, this clone was seen once. The chain recombines TRBV7-2 with TRBJ1-5; maybe TRBD1 (5 bases). V was shortened by 2 bases and J by 4 bases, with 9 bases between the two germline ends. This CDR3 comprises 14 residues. Germline values: CDR1 SGHTA, CDR2 FQGNSA. The chain's CDR3 is CASSLYGGNQPQHF. As DNA, the CDR3 is TGTGCCAGCAGCTTATACGGGGGGAATCAGCCCCAGCATTTT.

This chain uses TRBV10-3 with TRBJ1-1; a weak D match, TRBD1 (5 bases). Trimming removed 6 bases from V and 8 bases from J, with 13 bases in between. The germline CDR1 and CDR2 sequences are ENHRY and SYGVKD. This CDR3 has 12 residues. This CDR3 reads CAIREGPSEAFF. In DNA form, the CDR3 reads TGTGCCATCAGGGAGGGACCCTCCGAAGCTTTCTTT.

The V gene is TRBV7-8, the J gene TRBJ1-1; tentatively, D is TRBD1 (5 bases). CDR3 length equals 14 residues. Germline loops: CDR1 SGHVS, CDR2 FQNEAQ. V was trimmed by 5 bases and J by 1 base, leaving 11 bases between them. The CDR3 coding sequence is TGTGCCAGCAGCGCCGGGACGGCGAACACTGAAGCTTTCTTT. Translation gives CASSAGTANTEAFF. Variable domain in full (rest from reference TRBV7-8 and TRBJ1-1): GAGVSQSPRYKVAKRGQDVALRCDPISGHVSLFWYQQALGQGPEFLTYFQNEAQLDKSGLPSDRFFAERPEGSVSTLKIQRTQQEDSAVYLCASSAGTANTEAFFGQGTRLTVV.

The genes are TRBV9 and TRBJ1-2, with unresolved D. Trimming took off 0 bases at V and 1 base at J, with 7 bases between the two ends. Germline V gene lookup returns CDR1 SGDLS and CDR2 YYNGEE. This CDR3 spans 14 amino acids. The CDR3 sequence: CASSVAGDNYGYTF. CDR3 bases: TGTGCCAGCAGCGTAGCCGGGGATAACTATGGCTACACCTTC.

The chain links TRBV7-2 to TRBJ2-1, with 7 bases aligning to TRBD2. Germline V gene sequence: CDR1 SGHTA, CDR2 FQGNSA. V was clipped by 2 bases and J by 5 bases; unmatched bases: 6. This CDR3 region has 15 residues. The CDR3 loop reads CASSLWAGDHNEQFF. As DNA, the CDR3 is TGTGCCAGCAGCTTATGGGCGGGGGACCACAATGAGCAGTTCTTC.

The chain carries TRBV5-1 and TRBJ2-2; D is unclear. V was cut by 1 base and J by 7 bases, with 11 bases left in between. CDR1 is SGHRS, CDR2 YFSETQ, per germline. CDR3 length equals 14 residues. In DNA, the CDR3 is TGCGCCAGCAGCTTGACCCAAGGCTTCGGGGAGCTGTTTTTT. Protein product: CASSLTQGFGELFF.

The V gene is TRBV7-2, the J gene TRBJ1-2; D is unclear. This CDR3 region has 14 residues. Germline V lookup: CDR1 SGHTA, CDR2 FQGNSA. The V gene lost 5 bases and the J gene lost 4 bases, with 14 bases spanning the gap. CDR3 amino acids: CASSLERVSYGYTF. In DNA, the CDR3 is TGTGCCAGCAGCCTCGAACGGGTTAGCTATGGCTACACCTTC.

This clone has only a few counts. V usage is TRBV5-1 and J usage is TRBJ2-7; TRBD2 might be the D (6 bases). V was trimmed by 0 bases and J by 2 bases, leaving 9 bases between them. This CDR3 contains 14 residues. Looked up from germline, CDR1 is SGHRS and CDR2 is YFSETQ. CDR3 DNA sequence: TGCGCCAGCAGCTTGGCCCGGGAGACCTACGAGCAGTACTTC. Translation gives CASSLARETYEQYF.

The gene calls are TRBV27 and TRBJ2-5; D is ambiguous. There are 13 residues in the CDR3. The ends were cut back, 6 bases at V and 5 bases at J, with 13 bases in the middle. In germline, CDR1 is MNHEY, CDR2 SMNVEV (reference sequence). CDR3 region: CASSPGSWETQYF. As DNA, the CDR3 is TGTGCCAGCAGCCCTGGGTCGTGGGAGACCCAGTACTTC.

J is TRBJ2-5 and V is TRBV29-1; TRBD1 matches at 10 bases. This CDR3 comprises 13 residues. V trimming: 6 bases; J trimming: 2 bases; junction bases outside the gene matches: 3. The germline V gene has CDR1 SQVTM and CDR2 ANQGSEA. DNA of the CDR3: TGCAGCGTCCGGACAGGGGGTCAAGAGACCCAGTACTTC. Protein sequence: CSVRTGGQETQYF.

This clone has a handful of counts. The chain couples TRBV6-2 or TRBV6-3 to TRBJ2-2; unclear D gene. The germline V gene encodes CDR1 MNHEY and CDR2 SVGEGT. The CDR3 covers 12 residues. The V gene lost 2 bases and the J gene lost 7 bases, with 5 bases spanning the gap. The DNA of the CDR3 is TGTGCCAGCAGTTACCGGAGCGGGGAGCTGTTTTTT. This codes for CASSYRSGELFF.

The chain combines TRBV27 with TRBJ2-3; D is unclear. V lost 3 bases and J 1 base, leaving 5 bases between the germline ends. The CDR3 extends over 13 amino acids. Germline V lookup: CDR1 MNHEY, CDR2 SMNVEV (reference sequence). Written as DNA, the CDR3 is TGTGCCAGCAGTTTCTGGGGCACAGATACGCAGTATTTT. Protein sequence: CASSFWGTDTQYF.

The V gene is TRBV19, the J gene TRBJ2-3; maybe TRBD1 (5 bases). Trimming cost V 4 bases and J 0 bases, with 17 bases left between them. CDR1 is LNHDA and CDR2 is SQIVND in the germline V gene (reference sequence). The CDR3 is 17 residues long. The CDR3 protein is CASSRYRQGRSTDTQYF. Here the CDR3 DNA reads TGTGCCAGTAGTAGGTATCGCCAGGGCCGGAGCACAGATACGCAGTATTTT.

The rearrangement uses TRBV5-6 and TRBJ2-7; D gene uncertain. Trimming cost V 4 bases and J 1 base, with 15 bases left between them. The CDR3 consists of 15 residues. Germline V gene data show CDR1 as SGHDT and CDR2 as YYEEEE. The CDR3, as DNA: TGTGCCAGCAGCCCTCGCCGGGTGCTATCCTACGAGCAGTACTTC. Encoded protein: CASSPRRVLSYEQYF.

The chain uses TRBV2 and TRBJ2-5; D not certain. Trimming removed 3 bases from V and 1 base from J, with 9 bases in between. Germline loops: CDR1 SNHLY, CDR2 FYNNEI. This CDR3 contains 14 residues. The CDR3 bases are TGTGCCAGCAGTGAGGCAGGTCGCCAAGAGACCCAGTACTTC. Amino acids: CASSEAGRQETQYF. Full variable domain (outside the CDR3, taken from reference TRBV2 and TRBJ2-5): EPEVTQTPSHQVTQMGQEVILRCVPISNHLYFYWYRQILGQKVEFLVSFYNNEISEKSEIFDDQFSVERPDGSNFTLKIRSTKLEDSAMYFCASSEAGRQETQYFGPGTRLLVL.

This chain uses TRBV28 with TRBJ2-7; 9 nucleotides match TRBD1. From germline, CDR1 is MDHEN and CDR2 SYDVKM. The CDR3 is made up of 13 amino acids. The ends lost 8 bases at V and 2 bases at J; junction bases unmatched: 4. Written as DNA, the CDR3 is TGTGCCAGCCGTGGGACAGGGACCTACGAGCAGTACTTC. Its protein product is CASRGTGTYEQYF.

Here the CDR3 DNA reads TGTGCCTGGAGTGTCGGATTGCAGGGGAACCAGCCCCAGCATTTT. Protein sequence: CAWSVGLQGNQPQHF. The chain couples TRBV30 to TRBJ1-5; possible D gene TRBD1, 6 bases. The CDR3 has 15 residues. V was trimmed by 0 bases and J by 7 bases, leaving 16 bases between them. Germline values: CDR1 GTSNPN, CDR2 SVGIG (reference sequence). Combining the CDR3 with reference TRBV30 and TRBJ1-5 gives the whole variable domain SQTIHQWPATLVQPVGSPLSLECTVEGTSNPNLYWYRQAAGRGLQLLFYSVGIGQISSEVPQNLSASRPQDRQFILSSKKLLLSDSGFYLCAWSVGLQGNQPQHFGDGTRLSIL.

V and J are TRBV10-3 and TRBJ2-7, with D tentatively TRBD1 (7 bases). Germline lookup yields CDR1 ENHRY and CDR2 SYGVKD. The length of the CDR3 is 14 residues. V was cut by 6 bases and J by 0 bases, with 12 bases left in between. The CDR3 nucleotides read TGTGCCATCAGGCAGGGGGGAAGCTCCTACGAGCAGTACTTC. Translating it yields CAIRQGGSSYEQYF.

The V call is TRBV6-4, the J call TRBJ1-1, with D possibly TRBD1 on 5 matching bases. This CDR3 comprises 17 residues. V dropped 8 bases and J dropped 1 base, with 23 bases sitting between them. Germline CDR1 MRHNA, CDR2 SNTAGT. The CDR3 spells CASFERGPGSANTEAFF. The CDR3 DNA sequence: TGTGCCAGCTTCGAACGGGGCCCAGGATCGGCGAACACTGAAGCTTTCTTT.

The V and J genes are TRBV19 and TRBJ1-4; D remains ambiguous. Germline-derived CDR1 and CDR2 are LNHDA and SQIVND (reference sequence). This CDR3 comprises 14 residues. V dropped 9 bases and J dropped 0 bases, with 11 bases sitting between them. CDR3: CASGVKATNEKLFF. The DNA for the CDR3 is TGTGCCAGCGGGGTCAAAGCAACTAATGAAAAACTGTTTTTT.

The chain carries TRBV3-1 (or the pseudogene TRBV3-2) and TRBJ1-5; the D gene is possibly TRBD1 (5 bases). Germline assignment: CDR1 LGHDT and CDR2 YNNKEL (reference sequence). Trimming took 4 bases from V and 4 from J, leaving 11 bases between them. This CDR3 has 14 amino acids. For the CDR3, the DNA is TGTGCCAGCAGCCTAGGACAACAGAATCAGCCCCAGCATTTT. Its translation is CASSLGQQNQPQHF.

This rearrangement joins TRBV28 to TRBJ1-2; D remains unclear. Germline V CDR1 and CDR2: MDHEN, SYDVKM. V was trimmed by 8 bases and J by 5 bases, leaving 18 bases between them. CDR3 size: 14 residues. CDR3 in amino acids: CASHTPSLKYGYTF. CDR3 nucleotides: TGTGCCAGCCACACCCCCTCCCTAAAATATGGCTACACCTTC.

The chain combines TRBV19 with TRBJ2-7; weak D call: TRBD2 (5 bases). V lost 6 bases and J 6 bases, leaving 12 bases between the germline ends. The CDR3 extends over 12 amino acids. Germline V CDR1 and CDR2: LNHDA, SQIVND (reference sequence). CDR3 amino acids: CASSGGVGEQYF. CDR3 DNA: TGTGCCAGTAGCGGAGGTGTGGGCGAGCAGTACTTC.

This clone has only a few counts. The V gene is TRBV9, the J gene TRBJ2-7; D is uncertain. This CDR3 is built from 14 residues. Germline-derived CDR1 and CDR2 are SGDLS and YYNGEE. Trimming took 0 bases from V and 3 from J, leaving 10 bases between them. The CDR3 sequence is CASSVDNVSYEQYF. In DNA form, the CDR3 reads TGTGCCAGCAGCGTAGATAACGTAAGCTACGAGCAGTACTTC.

V and J are TRBV7-2 and TRBJ1-5; weak D call: TRBD1 (5 bases). Trimming took 2 bases from V and 4 from J, leaving 15 bases between them. This CDR3 comprises 16 residues. The germline CDR1 and CDR2 sequences are SGHTA and FQGNSA. CDR3 in DNA: TGTGCCAGCAGCTTAAACGGGGACTCCATTAATCAGCCCCAGCATTTT. Its protein is CASSLNGDSINQPQHF. Drawing the rest from reference TRBV7-2 and TRBJ1-5, the complete variable domain is GAGVSQSPSNKVTEKGKDVELRCDPISGHTALYWYRQSLGQGLEFLIYFQGNSAPDKSGLPSDRFSAERTGGSVSTLTIQRTQQEDSAVYLCASSLNGDSINQPQHFGDGTRLSIL.

The chain carries TRBV5-1 and TRBJ2-1; 9 bases are shared with TRBD2. The CDR3 extends over 16 amino acids. The ends lost 4 bases at V and 7 bases at J; junction bases unmatched: 12. The germline gives CDR1 SGHRS, CDR2 YFSETQ. This CDR3 reads CASSPAGTSPGNEQFF. CDR3 DNA: TGCGCCAGCAGCCCGGCCGGGACTAGCCCTGGGAATGAGCAGTTCTTC.

The genes are TRBV30 and TRBJ2-7; D is uncertain. Germline loops: CDR1 GTSNPN, CDR2 SVGIG (reference sequence). V lost 0 bases and J 0 bases, leaving 12 bases between the germline ends. The CDR3 extends over 15 amino acids. Written as DNA, the CDR3 is TGTGCCTGGAGTGTAGGGTCAGCTTACTCCTACGAGCAGTACTTC. Translating it yields CAWSVGSAYSYEQYF.

This CDR3 reads CSVVGQGASTGELFF. The CDR3 DNA follows: TGCAGCGTTGTGGGACAGGGGGCTAGCACCGGGGAGCTGTTTTTT. The V call is TRBV29-1, the J call TRBJ2-2; 12 bases are shared with TRBD1. Germline V gene data show CDR1 as SQVTM and CDR2 as ANQGSEA. Unmatched junction bases numbered 4, after V lost 4 bases and J lost 4 bases. CDR3 size: 15 residues.

The chain joins TRBV7-6 to TRBJ2-7; D is perhaps TRBD2 (7 bases). Per the germline V gene, CDR1 is SGHVS and CDR2 is FNYEAQ. V dropped 3 bases and J dropped 6 bases, with 18 bases sitting between them. This CDR3 contains 15 residues. The CDR3 DNA sequence: TGTGCCAGCAGCTTTCGGGGGGCCTCGTCGGGCGAGCAGTACTTC. Its translation is CASSFRGASSGEQYF.